These 8 T cell receptor beta chains were sequenced from one sample in a study of Graves' ophthalmopathy and Graves' hyperthyroidism. From RNA, the CDR3 regions of TCR beta chains were amplified and sequenced. First-round RT-PCR employed HTBI primers, with a second-round multiplex PCR after it. MiXCR, run by TCRdb on the multiplex PCR reads, gives a single entry per CDR3 protein. Seen here are 230,000 or so distinct CDR3 sequences, around 45% observed once, and the top ten hold around 47%. The material sequenced was peripheral blood. These receptors were obtained from an adult man with Graves' ophthalmopathy.

The J gene is TRBJ1-2, the V gene TRBV5-1, with D hard to call. Germline lookup yields CDR1 SGHRS and CDR2 YFSETQ. The CDR3 contains 12 residues. V gave up 7 bases and J gave up 6 bases, with 13 bases separating them. CDR3: CASGLYEDGYTF. The CDR3, as DNA: TGCGCCAGCGGATTGTATGAGGATGGCTACACCTTC.

This sequence joins TRBV7-9 and TRBJ1-1; TRBD1 is a possible D gene (6 bases). CDR1 SEHNR and CDR2 FQNEAQ come from the germline V gene (reference sequence). This CDR3 region has 13 residues. The V and J ends lost 8 bases and 7 bases respectively, with 17 bases between them. In DNA, the CDR3 is TGTGCCAGCTGTCTTCCCCGGGACATTGAAGCTTTCTTT. Residues: CASCLPRDIEAFF.

The chain has TRBV5-1 and TRBJ2-7, with a weak D call TRBD1 (5 bases). V lost 0 bases and J lost 2, with 12 bases in between. The CDR3 spans 15 residues. Germline CDR1 and CDR2: SGHRS and YFSETQ. The CDR3 is CASSLAAGNAYEQYF. The CDR3 nucleotides read TGCGCCAGCAGCTTGGCCGCAGGGAACGCCTACGAGCAGTACTTC. Looking up the rest from reference TRBV5-1 and TRBJ2-7 gives the full variable domain: KAGVTQTPRYLIKTRGQQVTLSCSPISGHRSVSWYQQTPGQGLQFLFEYFSETQRNKGNFPGRFSGRQFSNSRSEMNVSTLELGDSALYLCASSLAAGNAYEQYFGPGTRLTVT.

The CDR3 here is CASSPRQSQDTEAFF. In DNA, the CDR3 is TGTGCCAGCAGCCCCCGACAGAGTCAGGACACTGAAGCTTTCTTT. The V gene is TRBV9, the J gene TRBJ1-1, with a possible D match to TRBD1 (5 bases). Trimming shortened V by 4 bases and J by 3 bases, and 16 bases separated the two germline ends. In germline, CDR1 is SGDLS, CDR2 YYNGEE. CDR3 length: 15 residues.

CDR3 loop: CASSLSLLAGARSQETQYF. Written as DNA, the CDR3 is TGTGCCAGCAGCTTATCCCTACTAGCGGGAGCGAGATCCCAAGAGACCCAGTACTTC. V and J are TRBV7-9 and TRBJ2-5; 11 bases line up with TRBD2. Germline V CDR1 and CDR2: SEHNR, FQNEAQ (reference sequence). The J segment lost 1 base and the V segment lost 2 bases, leaving 12 bases of the junction unmatched. The CDR3 contains 19 residues.

The rearrangement joins TRBV2 to TRBJ1-4; D gene uncertain. CDR1 and CDR2 from the germline V gene are SNHLY and FYNNEI. V lost 6 bases and J lost 8, with 13 bases in between. The length of the CDR3 is 13 residues. CDR3 coding DNA: TGTGCCAGCAGCCCAGCACAAAGGGAAAAACTGTTTTTT. It codes for CASSPAQREKLFF.

CDR3 coding DNA: TGCGCCAGCAGCTTGGACCCCTCCTATGGCTACACCTTC. It specifies CASSLDPSYGYTF. This chain connects TRBV5-1 to TRBJ1-2; D is uncertain. Germline V gene lookup returns CDR1 SGHRS and CDR2 YFSETQ. CDR3 length: 13 residues. V dropped 0 bases and J dropped 4 bases, with 7 bases sitting between them.

The sample holds many counts of this clonotype. The chain recombines TRBV24-1 with TRBJ2-7, with a tentative D call TRBD2 (5 bases). V was shortened by 7 bases and J by 0 bases, with 15 bases between the two germline ends. The length of the CDR3 is 15 residues. Germline-derived CDR1 and CDR2 are KGHDR and SFDVKD. The CDR3 coding sequence is TGTGCCACCAGCCTAGGGAGCGGACGCTCCTACGAGCAGTACTTC. Its translation is CATSLGSGRSYEQYF.